What follows are 23 T cell receptor beta chains derived from one specimen sequenced in a study of cytomegalovirus exposure and HLA in healthy donors. The PCR contained 60 Vbeta and 13 Jbeta primers. Repertoires were generated with immunoSEQ multiplex PCR, while TCRdb's copy carries only in-frame clones and drops some. The table shows 140,000 or so clones, with approximately 85% occurring only once. The sequencing input was PBMCs. These TCRs come from a middle-aged woman in good health and CMV-seronegative.

The rearrangement uses TRBV5-4 and TRBJ2-5, with a weak D call TRBD1 (6 bases). This CDR3 contains 14 residues. The germline V gene encodes CDR1 SGHNT and CDR2 YYREEE (reference sequence). V lost 3 bases and J lost 1, with 10 bases in between. The CDR3 spells CASSSWTAQETQYF. CDR3 coding DNA: TGTGCCAGCAGCTCTTGGACAGCCCAAGAGACCCAGTACTTC.

CDR3 coding DNA: TGTGCCAGCAGTTTCGGGACAGGAGACTACGAGCAGTACTTC. Translated: CASSFGTGDYEQYF. The chain couples TRBV6-5 to TRBJ2-7; TRBD1 agrees at 8 bases. This CDR3 is 14 amino acids long. V gave up 4 bases and J gave up 3 bases; unmatched junction bases: 5. Germline V gene sequence: CDR1 MNHEY, CDR2 SVGAGI.

The chain combines TRBV30 with TRBJ2-3, with 10 bases lining up with TRBD2. Germline CDR1 is GTSNPN and CDR2 is SVGIG (reference sequence). The V and J ends lost 3 bases and 8 bases, in that order; junction bases with no gene match: 17. CDR3 length equals 17 residues. The CDR3: CAWRETGASGSQGTQYF. CDR3 DNA: TGTGCCTGGAGGGAAACGGGGGCTAGCGGGAGCCAGGGTACGCAGTATTTT.

The rearrangement uses TRBV7-9 and TRBJ1-3; 9 bases are a match to TRBD1. Germline trimming cut 5 bases from V and 2 bases from J; bases unmatched to any gene: 7. This CDR3 comprises 16 residues. CDR1 SEHNR and CDR2 FQNEAQ come from the germline V gene (reference sequence). The chain's CDR3 is CASSPGTGNAGNTIYF. The CDR3 bases are TGTGCCAGCAGCCCAGGGACAGGGAACGCTGGAAACACCATATATTTT.

The gene calls are TRBV9 and TRBJ2-1; TRBD2 might be the D (6 bases). The germline gives CDR1 SGDLS, CDR2 YYNGEE. This CDR3 contains 13 residues. Trimming took 0 bases from V and 8 from J, leaving 9 bases between them. The CDR3 loop reads CASSVVTRDEQFF. In nucleotides, the CDR3 is TGTGCCAGCAGCGTAGTGACTAGAGATGAGCAGTTCTTC.

The V gene is TRBV11-2, the J gene TRBJ2-5, with 9 bases lining up with TRBD1. After removal of 2 bases from V and 5 bases from J, the junction contained 6 bases not matched to a gene. The CDR3 extends over 15 amino acids. Germline loops: CDR1 SGHAT, CDR2 FQNNGV. This CDR3 is CASSLIGQGRETQYF. CDR3 nucleotides: TGTGCCAGCAGCTTAATTGGACAGGGGAGGGAGACCCAGTACTTC.

V usage is TRBV28 and J usage is TRBJ2-3; 9 nucleotides line up with TRBD2. The junction had 10 bases not matched to a gene; V was cut back by 6 bases and J by 6 bases. The CDR3 contains 15 residues. Germline CDR1 and CDR2: MDHEN and SYDVKM. This CDR3 reads CASRVGGRAGDTQYF. In DNA, the CDR3 is TGTGCCAGCAGGGTCGGCGGGAGGGCCGGTGATACGCAGTATTTT. Using reference TRBV28 and TRBJ2-3 for the parts outside the CDR3, the full variable domain is DVKVTQSSRYLVKRTGEKVFLECVQDMDHENMFWYRQDPGLGLRLIYFSYDVKMKEKGDIPEGYSVSREKKERFSLILESASTNQTSMYLCASRVGGRAGDTQYFGPGTRLTVL.

The CDR3 DNA is TGTGCCAGTAGTAGGGGGCGCGGTCCAGCGGGAGGATCAGACAATGAGCAGTTCTTC. Translating gives CASSRGRGPAGGSDNEQFF. The chain carries TRBV19 and TRBJ2-1, with 9 bases that match TRBD2. CDR1 and CDR2 from the germline V gene are LNHDA and SQIVND (reference sequence). Trimming removed 4 bases from V and 5 bases from J; junction bases left unmatched: 18. The CDR3 sequence is 19 residues long.

V gene TRBV19 combines with J gene TRBJ2-6; D may be TRBD2 (6 bases). The CDR3 consists of 16 residues. Trimming stripped 3 bases from V and 15 bases from J, with 24 bases between. CDR1 is LNHDA and CDR2 is SQIVND in the germline V gene (reference sequence). CDR3 sequence: CASSIAGRPLGEDLTF. The CDR3 nucleotides are TGTGCCAGTAGTATCGCAGGCAGGCCCCTTGGGGAGGACCTGACTTTC.

The chain recombines TRBV7-2 with TRBJ2-5, with 9 bases aligning to TRBD2. The tail of the sequence fits TRBJ2-7 better, so the J call may be wrong. Per germline, CDR1 SGHTA and CDR2 FQGNSA. There are 14 residues in the CDR3. Here the CDR3 DNA reads TGTGCCAGCAGCTCCTATAGCGGGAGATACGAGCAGTACTTC. As protein: CASSSYSGRYEQYF.

This sequence joins TRBV13 and TRBJ2-3, with a tentative D call TRBD1 (8 bases). With 5 bases removed from V and 1 base from J, the gap between germline ends came to 13 bases. The CDR3 is made up of 15 amino acids. Germline V gene data show CDR1 as PRHDT and CDR2 as FYEKMQ (reference sequence). CDR3 sequence reads: CASSPGGQGTDTQYF. In DNA form, the CDR3 reads TGTGCCAGCAGCCCGGGGGGACAGGGCACAGATACGCAGTATTTT.

This clone appeared a single time. The chain is built from TRBV28 and TRBJ1-1; TRBD1 agrees at 8 bases. Trimming took 3 bases from V and 1 from J; bases not matched to a gene: 4. The CDR3 extends over 15 amino acids. Germline V lookup: CDR1 MDHEN, CDR2 SYDVKM. The CDR3 reads CASSLTGAGNTEAFF. The DNA of the CDR3 is TGTGCCAGCAGTTTGACAGGGGCCGGGAACACTGAAGCTTTCTTT.

This sequence joins TRBV10-3 and TRBJ1-1; 9 nucleotides match TRBD1. The CDR3 sequence is 17 residues long. Germline trimming cut 5 bases from V and 4 bases from J; bases unmatched to any gene: 14. Per germline, CDR1 ENHRY and CDR2 SYGVKD. The CDR3 protein is CAISTSSGTGLSTEAFF. CDR3 DNA sequence: TGTGCCATCAGTACTAGTTCCGGGACAGGGTTGAGCACTGAAGCTTTCTTT.

This sequence joins TRBV7-9 and TRBJ2-3, with 8 bases identical to TRBD1. V lost 11 bases, J lost 0 bases, and 4 bases stayed unmatched. The CDR3 runs to 13 residues. Germline values: CDR1 SEHNR, CDR2 FQNEAQ (reference sequence). CDR3 bases: TGTGCCCGGCAGGGGGCTAGCACAGATACGCAGTATTTT. Its protein is CARQGASTDTQYF. Complete variable domain (other parts from reference TRBV7-9 and TRBJ2-3): DTGVSQNPRHKITKRGQNVTFRCDPISEHNRLYWYRQTLGQGPEFLTYFQNEAQLEKSRLLSDRFSAERPKGSFSTLEIQRTEQGDSAMYLCARQGASTDTQYFGPGTRLTVL.

The CDR3 loop reads CASSLEARETQYF. The CDR3, as DNA: TGCGCCAGCAGCTTGGAAGCACGGGAGACCCAGTACTTC. This chain links TRBV5-1 with TRBJ2-5; no firm D call. Trimming stripped 0 bases from V and 5 bases from J, with 8 bases between. The CDR3 totals 13 residues. Germline V lookup: CDR1 SGHRS, CDR2 YFSETQ.

V usage is TRBV5-1 and J usage is TRBJ2-7; D remains ambiguous. Germline assignment: CDR1 SGHRS and CDR2 YFSETQ. The CDR3 is 12 residues long. V lost 5 bases, J lost 1 base, and 7 bases lay in between. As DNA, the CDR3 is TGCGCCAGCAGTAAGGAGTCCTACGAGCAGTACTTC. Its protein product is CASSKESYEQYF.

This clone was detected once. The chain couples TRBV6-5 to TRBJ1-1; D might be TRBD1 (5 bases). CDR1 and CDR2 (germline): MNHEY, SVGAGI. V shed 6 bases and J shed 2 bases, with 10 bases lying between them. The CDR3 is 13 amino acids. The CDR3 loop reads CASRRQINTEAFF. CDR3 bases: TGTGCCAGCAGAAGACAGATTAACACTGAAGCTTTCTTT.

The chain employs TRBV2 and TRBJ2-5, with TRBD2 matching 12 bases. This CDR3 is built from 15 residues. Trimming cost V 6 bases and J 5 bases; bases outside gene matches: 7. Germline CDR1 is SNHLY and CDR2 is FYNNEI. The CDR3 sequence: CASRETSGSYETQYF. For the CDR3, the DNA is TGTGCCAGCAGAGAGACTAGCGGGAGTTATGAGACCCAGTACTTC. The whole variable domain, filled in from reference TRBV2 and TRBJ2-5, reads EPEVTQTPSHQVTQMGQEVILRCVPISNHLYFYWYRQILGQKVEFLVSFYNNEISEKSEIFDDQFSVERPDGSNFTLKIRSTKLEDSAMYFCASRETSGSYETQYFGPGTRLLVL.

The chain has TRBV5-6 and TRBJ2-5; D is unclear. Gene TRBJ2-7 matches the end of the DNA better, so the J call may be wrong. Looked up from germline, CDR1 is SGHDT and CDR2 is YYEEEE. The CDR3 is made up of 13 amino acids. The CDR3 protein is CASSLGSSYEQYF. Written as DNA, the CDR3 is TGTGCCAGCAGCTTGGGGAGCTCCTACGAGCAGTACTTC.

The gene calls are TRBV7-2 and TRBJ1-6; 8 bases match TRBD1. V shed 4 bases, J shed 8 bases, and the junction held 7 bases outside the gene matches. Germline V gene lookup returns CDR1 SGHTA and CDR2 FQGNSA. This CDR3 region has 15 residues. The chain's CDR3 is CASSSATGADSPLHF. As DNA, the CDR3 is TGTGCCAGCAGCTCGGCGACAGGGGCGGATTCACCCCTCCACTTT.

The chain links TRBV4-3 to TRBJ2-7, with D possibly being TRBD1 (6 bases). This CDR3 contains 14 residues. V lost 6 bases and J lost 0, with 12 bases in between. Looked up from germline, CDR1 is LGHNA and CDR2 is YSLEER. This CDR3 is CASSAGVISYEQYF. CDR3 nucleotides: TGCGCCAGCAGTGCAGGGGTTATCTCCTACGAGCAGTACTTC.

The chain links TRBV2 to TRBJ1-4, with D perhaps TRBD1 (6 bases). Trimming shortened V by 10 bases and J by 6 bases, and 15 bases separated the two germline ends. The CDR3 consists of 13 residues. Germline CDR1 is SNHLY and CDR2 is FYNNEI. CDR3 residues: CATEGGEDEKLFF. CDR3 sequence (DNA): TGTGCCACCGAGGGGGGGGAGGATGAAAAACTGTTTTTT.

This clone showed up just a few times. The V call is TRBV25-1, the J call TRBJ2-1, with TRBD2 identical over 7 bases. The CDR3 covers 15 residues. Germline V gives CDR1 MGHDK, CDR2 SYGVNS. J gave up 7 bases and V 3 bases, and 9 bases lay outside the gene matches. The chain's CDR3 is CASSDREVPWNEQFF. DNA of the CDR3: TGTGCCAGCAGTGATCGGGAGGTCCCTTGGAATGAGCAGTTCTTC. Based on the CDR3 plus reference TRBV25-1 and TRBJ2-1, the full variable domain is EADIYQTPRYLVIGTGKKITLECSQTMGHDKMYWYQQDPGMELHLIHYSYGVNSTEKGDLSSESTVSRIRTEHFPLTLESARPSHTSQYLCASSDREVPWNEQFFGPGTRLTVL.